Listed below are T cell receptor beta chains from one sample, sequenced in a study of blood T cell repertoires in COVID-19. Sequencing used immunoSEQ multiplex PCR; TCRdb keeps in-frame clones, though not all of them. The sample lists approximately 100,000 clones, about four fifths seen once, with under 30% in the top ten. The sequenced sample was peripheral blood. These TCRs come from a man aged 60 to 75 with acute or convalescent COVID-19. The CDR3 runs from the conserved cysteine through the conserved F or W. A D gene is named only where the DNA matches it firmly. Clone size is not always given. Where it is, it says once, few, many or a class for expanded clones.

d_call: -
v_call: TRBV5-6
clone_size: -
j_call: TRBJ1-3
cdr3_aa: CASSYPQVSGNTIYF
cdr3_nt: TGTGCCAGCAGCTACCCACAGGTCTCTGGAAACACCATATATTTT

d_call: TRBD1
v_call: TRBV25-1
clone_size: -
j_call: TRBJ2-3
cdr3_aa: CASSDDRGSRGQYF
cdr3_nt: TGTGCCAGCAGTGACGACAGGGGCAGCCGAGGGCAGTATTTT

d_call: TRBD2
v_call: TRBV28
clone_size: once
j_call: TRBJ2-3
cdr3_aa: CASSLLAGGTDTQYF
cdr3_nt: TGTGCCAGCAGTTTATTAGCGGGAGGCACAGATACGCAGTATTTT

d_call: -
v_call: TRBV7-2
clone_size: -
j_call: TRBJ1-2
cdr3_aa: CASRADGRSYGYTF
cdr3_nt: TGTGCCAGCAGAGCGGACGGACGGAGTTATGGCTACACCTTC

d_call: -
v_call: TRBV10-3
clone_size: -
j_call: TRBJ2-5
cdr3_aa: CAISELGLVGTQYF
cdr3_nt: TGTGCCATCAGTGAGTTGGGTCTAGTAGGGACCCAGTACTTC

d_call: -
v_call: TRBV2
clone_size: -
j_call: TRBJ2-2
cdr3_aa: CASSETGMNTGELFF
cdr3_nt: TGTGCCAGCAGTGAAACGGGAATGAACACCGGGGAGCTGTTTTTT

d_call: -
v_call: TRBV7-9
clone_size: -
j_call: TRBJ1-1
cdr3_aa: CASSLGGQNTEAFF
cdr3_nt: TGTGCCAGCAGCTTAGGGGGCCAGAACACTGAAGCTTTCTTT

d_call: -
v_call: TRBV15
clone_size: -
j_call: TRBJ1-1
cdr3_aa: CATSRDRKGVEAFF
cdr3_nt: TGTGCCACCAGCAGAGATCGTAAGGGAGTGGAAGCTTTCTTT

d_call: TRBD1
v_call: TRBV2
clone_size: -
j_call: TRBJ1-5
cdr3_aa: CASSPDRGNQPQHF
cdr3_nt: TGTGCCAGCAGCCCGGACAGGGGAAATCAGCCCCAGCATTTT

d_call: TRBD1
v_call: TRBV19
clone_size: -
j_call: TRBJ1-5
cdr3_aa: CASSIGGTGSNQPQHF
cdr3_nt: TGTGCCAGTAGTATAGGGGGGACAGGGAGCAATCAGCCCCAGCATTTT

d_call: TRBD1
v_call: TRBV28
clone_size: -
j_call: TRBJ2-7
cdr3_aa: CASSNGGTGVDEQYF
cdr3_nt: TGTGCCAGCAGTAACGGGGGGACAGGGGTGGACGAGCAGTACTTC

d_call: TRBD1
v_call: TRBV6-5
clone_size: -
j_call: TRBJ1-1
cdr3_aa: CASTRGHYTEAFF
cdr3_nt: TGTGCCAGCACGAGGGGGCATTACACTGAAGCTTTCTTT

d_call: TRBD1
v_call: TRBV18
clone_size: -
j_call: TRBJ1-4
cdr3_aa: CASSTGTGGEKLFF
cdr3_nt: TGTGCCAGCTCAACCGGGACAGGCGGTGAAAAACTGTTTTTT

d_call: -
v_call: TRBV5-4
clone_size: -
j_call: TRBJ1-6
cdr3_aa: CASSRREDSPLHF
cdr3_nt: TGTGCCAGCAGCCGAAGGGAGGATTCACCCCTCCACTTT

d_call: TRBD2
v_call: TRBV9
clone_size: once
j_call: TRBJ2-2
cdr3_aa: CASSGLAQPTGELFF
cdr3_nt: TGTGCCAGCAGTGGACTAGCGCAACCTACCGGGGAGCTGTTTTTT

d_call: TRBD2
v_call: TRBV28
clone_size: -
j_call: TRBJ2-1
cdr3_aa: CASSPLTSGGGNEQFF
cdr3_nt: TGTGCCAGCAGCCCTCTCACTAGCGGGGGGGGCAATGAGCAGTTCTTC

d_call: -
v_call: TRBV7-2
clone_size: -
j_call: TRBJ2-1
cdr3_aa: CASSLEGQGYNEQFF
cdr3_nt: TGTGCCAGCAGCTTAGAAGGTCAGGGCTACAATGAGCAGTTCTTC

d_call: -
v_call: TRBV6-5
clone_size: -
j_call: TRBJ1-2
cdr3_aa: CASSYSLDLYGYTF
cdr3_nt: TGTGCCAGCAGTTACTCCCTAGACCTCTATGGCTACACCTTC

d_call: TRBD2
v_call: TRBV7-8
clone_size: -
j_call: TRBJ2-2
cdr3_aa: CASSRAAGANTGELFF
cdr3_nt: TGTGCCAGCAGCCGCGCAGCGGGGGCGAACACCGGGGAGCTGTTTTTT

d_call: -
v_call: TRBV6-5
clone_size: -
j_call: TRBJ1-2
cdr3_aa: CASSIHVNYGYTF
cdr3_nt: TGTGCCAGCAGCATACACGTTAACTATGGCTACACCTTC

d_call: -
v_call: TRBV18
clone_size: -
j_call: TRBJ2-1
cdr3_aa: CASSPPSGSYNEQFF
cdr3_nt: TGTGCCAGCTCACCACCGAGCGGCTCCTACAATGAGCAGTTCTTC

d_call: TRBD1
v_call: TRBV19
clone_size: -
j_call: TRBJ1-4
cdr3_aa: CASLPRGQGEKLFF
cdr3_nt: TGTGCCAGCCTCCCTAGGGGGCAAGGGGAAAAACTGTTTTTT